Shown below are 8 T cell receptor beta chains from a single sample sequenced in a study of T-cell memory formation after mild COVID-19. TCRdb re-analysed the 5' RACE reads in MiXCR, keeping a single row per CDR3 protein. The data hold about 180,000 distinct CDR3 sequences, with less than 20% observed a single time. Sequenced sample: PBMCs or a T cell subset sorted from them (not recorded which). These receptor sequences come from a man younger than 30 who had mild COVID-19 (a few samples of this study predate the infection). Cell type and time point are not known.

Many counts were recorded for this clonotype. The CDR3 nucleotides are TGTGCCAGCACCATTAGACAGGGAGAGACCCAGTACTTC. Its protein is CASTIRQGETQYF. The rearrangement joins TRBV11-2 to TRBJ2-5; 7 bases line up with TRBD1. Trimming at V came to 7 bases and at J to 4 bases, leaving 6 bases not matched to a gene. Germline lookup yields CDR1 SGHAT and CDR2 FQNNGV. This CDR3 comprises 13 residues.

The J gene is TRBJ1-5, the V gene TRBV2; D may be TRBD1 (6 bases). The CDR3 extends over 15 amino acids. V was cut by 7 bases and J by 2 bases, with 15 bases left in between. Germline V gene lookup returns CDR1 SNHLY and CDR2 FYNNEI. The CDR3 DNA reads TGTGCCAGCACCTTATTCCGACAGGGCAATCAGCCCCAGCATTTT. Protein: CASTLFRQGNQPQHF.

The V and J genes are TRBV6-5 and TRBJ2-7; D is unclear. This CDR3 contains 15 residues. CDR1 and CDR2 from the germline V gene are MNHEY and SVGAGI. V lost 6 bases and J lost 4, with 19 bases in between. CDR3 sequence reads: CASRSSGVFGYEQYV. CDR3 in DNA: TGTGCCAGCAGGTCTAGTGGAGTGTTTGGGTACGAGCAGTACGTC.

The table lists this clonotype with a few counts. V is TRBV7-9 and J is TRBJ2-3; 7 bases line up with TRBD1. This CDR3 region has 14 residues. The ends lost 5 bases at V and 3 bases at J; junction bases unmatched: 5. Germline-derived CDR1 and CDR2 are SEHNR and FQNEAQ (reference sequence). CDR3 sequence: CASSDQQGTDTQYF. The CDR3 region has the DNA TGTGCCAGCAGCGATCAACAGGGGACAGATACGCAGTATTTT. Drawing the rest from reference TRBV7-9 and TRBJ2-3, the complete variable domain is DTGVSQNPRHKITKRGQNVTFRCDPISEHNRLYWYRQTLGQGPEFLTYFQNEAQLEKSRLLSDRFSAERPKGSFSTLEIQRTEQGDSAMYLCASSDQQGTDTQYFGPGTRLTVL.

This clonotype was observed a handful of times. The chain combines TRBV7-2 with TRBJ2-5; 13 bases fit TRBD2. Germline trimming cut 4 bases from V and 5 bases from J; bases unmatched to any gene: 4. CDR3 size: 15 residues. Germline loops: CDR1 SGHTA, CDR2 FQGNSA. CDR3 region: CASSSRTSGGETQYF. As DNA, the CDR3 is TGTGCCAGCAGCTCTCGGACTAGCGGGGGCGAGACCCAGTACTTC.

The chain recombines TRBV4-2 with TRBJ1-2, with D uncertain. Looked up from germline, CDR1 is LGHNA and CDR2 is YNFKEQ. The CDR3 length is 15 residues. V was shortened by 0 bases and J by 2 bases, with 10 bases between the two germline ends. The CDR3 loop reads CASSQESHTNYGYTF. CDR3 DNA: TGTGCCAGCAGCCAAGAAAGCCACACCAACTATGGCTACACCTTC.

The genes are TRBV12-3 or TRBV12-4 and TRBJ1-1, with D tentatively TRBD1 (6 bases). The CDR3 contains 14 residues. V was shortened by 4 bases and J by 5 bases, with 14 bases between the two germline ends. The CDR3 DNA follows: TGTGCCAGCAGTTACGGGGGGCTTCGGACTGAAGCTTTCTTT. Amino acid sequence: CASSYGGLRTEAFF.

The chain couples TRBV5-1 to TRBJ2-1, with TRBD2 matching over 10 bases. Trimming removed 4 bases from V and 7 bases from J; junction bases left unmatched: 8. The CDR3 has 15 amino acids. Germline CDR1 SGHRS, CDR2 YFSETQ. The CDR3 region has the DNA TGCGCCAGCAGCCCAGGACTAGCGGAAAAAAATGAGCAGTTCTTC. Translated: CASSPGLAEKNEQFF.